Listed below are T cell receptor beta chains from one sample, sequenced in a study of blood T cell repertoires in COVID-19. Repertoires were generated with immunoSEQ multiplex PCR, while TCRdb's copy carries only in-frame clones and drops some. This sample has hundreds of thousands of clones, with approximately 86% found just once. The specimen sequenced was PBMCs or T cells enriched from blood (not recorded which). These receptors all stem from a woman in her forties or fifties who had recovered from COVID-19. Each CDR3 is given with its conserved first and last residue. The order of the fields is V gene, D gene, J gene, clone size, CDR3 length, CDR3 protein, CDR3 DNA. A D gene is named only where the DNA matches it firmly. Expanded clones get a size class; other rows say once, few or many, or leave the size out.

V: TRBV2; D: NA; J: TRBJ2-1; size: NA; length: 14; CDR3: CASSEARLDDEQFF; DNA: TGTGCCAGCAGTGAAGCTAGACTAGATGATGAGCAGTTCTTC
V: TRBV27; D: NA; J: TRBJ2-3; size: NA; length: 15; CDR3: CASSYNSGSTDTQYF; DNA: TGTGCCAGCAGTTACAATAGCGGAAGCACAGATACGCAGTATTTT
V: TRBV24-1; D: NA; J: TRBJ2-7; size: NA; length: 15; CDR3: CATSRSRVRAYEQYF; DNA: TGTGCCACCAGTCGGTCACGGGTCCGCGCCTACGAGCAGTACTTC
V: TRBV27; D: TRBD2; J: TRBJ2-5; size: few; length: 14; CDR3: CASSFGTSQETQYF; DNA: TGTGCCAGCAGTTTCGGGACTAGCCAAGAGACCCAGTACTTC
V: TRBV9; D: NA; J: TRBJ1-1; size: NA; length: 16; CDR3: CASSVGSTGLNTEAFF; DNA: TGTGCCAGCAGCGTAGGTTCAACGGGGTTGAACACTGAAGCTTTCTTT
V: TRBV30; D: NA; J: TRBJ1-1; size: NA; length: 14; CDR3: CAWKRGYLNTEAFF; DNA: TGTGCCTGGAAACGAGGGTATCTGAACACTGAAGCTTTCTTT
V: TRBV4-2; D: TRBD2; J: TRBJ2-5; size: NA; length: 16; CDR3: CASSQDVAGAQETQYF; DNA: TGTGCCAGCAGCCAAGATGTGGCGGGAGCACAAGAGACCCAGTACTTC
V: TRBV9; D: TRBD1; J: TRBJ2-7; size: NA; length: 13; CDR3: CASSVDGTGEAFF; DNA: TGTGCCAGCAGCGTAGATGGGACAGGGGAGGCCTTCTTC
V: TRBV4-3; D: NA; J: TRBJ2-3; size: once; length: 17; CDR3: CASSQDGPGHRTDTQYF; DNA: TGCGCCAGCAGCCAAGATGGTCCGGGACATAGAACAGATACGCAGTATTTT
V: TRBV18; D: NA; J: TRBJ1-1; size: NA; length: 14; CDR3: CASSPGQGSTEAFF; DNA: TGTGCCAGCTCACCAGGTCAGGGAAGCACTGAAGCTTTCTTT
V: TRBV29-1; D: TRBD1; J: TRBJ1-4; size: NA; length: 13; CDR3: CSVGDRSDEKLFF; DNA: TGCAGCGTTGGGGACAGGTCGGATGAAAAACTGTTTTTT
V: TRBV7-9; D: TRBD2; J: TRBJ2-1; size: NA; length: 17; CDR3: CASSVGTSGRPGNEQFF; DNA: TGTGCCAGCAGCGTTGGGACTAGCGGGAGGCCGGGGAATGAGCAGTTCTTC
V: TRBV19; D: TRBD1; J: TRBJ2-6; size: NA; length: 18; CDR3: CASSTWPGQGSGANVLTF; DNA: TGTGCCAGTAGTACCTGGCCGGGACAGGGCTCTGGGGCCAACGTCCTGACTTTC
V: TRBV6-2/TRBV6-3; D: TRBD2; J: TRBJ2-7; size: NA; length: 12; CDR3: CASSYGASGTYF; DNA: TGTGCCAGCAGTTACGGGGCTAGCGGGACGTACTTC
V: TRBV19; D: TRBD1; J: TRBJ1-2; size: NA; length: 15; CDR3: CASRRDRGRPIGYTF; DNA: TGTGCCAGTAGGCGGGACAGGGGACGTCCTATTGGCTACACCTTC
V: TRBV4-2; D: NA; J: TRBJ2-7; size: NA; length: 17; CDR3: CASSLSGLSAGEGEQYF; DNA: TGTGCCAGCAGCCTCTCCGGCCTGTCGGCAGGGGAGGGCGAGCAGTACTTC
V: TRBV6-2/TRBV6-3; D: TRBD2; J: TRBJ2-1; size: NA; length: 15; CDR3: CASSLAGDVYNEQFF; DNA: TGTGCCAGCAGCTTAGCGGGAGACGTCTACAATGAGCAGTTCTTC
V: TRBV6-5; D: NA; J: TRBJ1-2; size: once; length: 15; CDR3: CASSPGDSTLRGYTF; DNA: TGTGCCAGCAGCCCGGGGGACTCTACCCTGCGGGGCTACACCTTC
V: TRBV5-5; D: NA; J: TRBJ2-2; size: NA; length: 15; CDR3: CASSFEDVSTGELFF; DNA: TGTGCCAGCAGCTTCGAGGATGTCAGCACCGGGGAGCTGTTTTTT
V: TRBV5-4; D: NA; J: TRBJ2-5; size: NA; length: 14; CDR3: CASSFEGIRETQYF; DNA: TGTGCCAGCAGCTTTGAGGGAATAAGAGAGACCCAGTACTTC
V: TRBV2; D: NA; J: TRBJ1-5; size: NA; length: 13; CDR3: CASRIEGNQPQHF; DNA: TGTGCCAGCAGGATAGAGGGTAATCAGCCCCAGCATTTT
V: TRBV11-2; D: NA; J: TRBJ2-2; size: NA; length: 15; CDR3: CASSPIRGLAGELFF; DNA: TGTGCCAGCAGCCCGATCAGGGGCTTGGCCGGGGAGCTGTTTTTT
V: TRBV5-6; D: NA; J: TRBJ2-2; size: NA; length: 15; CDR3: CASSPAGRNTGELFF; DNA: TGTGCCAGCAGCCCGGCGGGACGAAACACCGGGGAGCTGTTTTTT
V: TRBV12-3/TRBV12-4; D: TRBD1; J: TRBJ2-7; size: NA; length: 13; CDR3: CASRGTGKYEQYF; DNA: TGTGCCAGTAGGGGGACAGGTAAATACGAGCAGTACTTC
V: TRBV7-3; D: TRBD1; J: TRBJ2-7; size: NA; length: 14; CDR3: CASSLSRDSGEQYF; DNA: TGTGCCAGCAGCTTAAGTAGGGACAGTGGGGAGCAGTACTTC
V: TRBV18; D: NA; J: TRBJ2-2; size: once; length: 15; CDR3: CASSLQQGNTGELFF; DNA: TGTGCCAGCTCTCTCCAACAGGGAAACACCGGGGAGCTGTTTTTT
V: TRBV4-1; D: TRBD1; J: TRBJ1-2; size: NA; length: 15; CDR3: CASSQVYRGNYGYTF; DNA: TGCGCCAGCAGCCAAGTCTACAGGGGTAACTATGGCTACACCTTC
V: TRBV9; D: NA; J: TRBJ2-7; size: NA; length: 15; CDR3: CASSVGGLSSYEQYF; DNA: TGTGCCAGCAGCGTAGGGGGCCTCTCGTCCTACGAGCAGTACTTC
V: TRBV7-2; D: NA; J: TRBJ2-1; size: few; length: 15; CDR3: CASSLNWGARNEQFF; DNA: TGTGCCAGCAGCTTAAATTGGGGAGCCCGGAATGAGCAGTTCTTC
V: TRBV11-3; D: TRBD2; J: TRBJ2-1; size: NA; length: 18; CDR3: CASSPSPGLAGDYNEQFF; DNA: TGTGCCAGCAGCCCCTCTCCGGGACTAGCGGGAGATTACAATGAGCAGTTCTTC
V: TRBV7-9; D: TRBD1; J: TRBJ1-4; size: NA; length: 13; CDR3: CASGRGRGEKLFF; DNA: TGTGCCAGCGGCAGGGGGCGAGGGGAAAAACTGTTTTTT
V: TRBV7-8; D: TRBD1; J: TRBJ2-5; size: NA; length: 13; CDR3: CARAQGLTETQYF; DNA: TGTGCCAGAGCACAGGGGTTAACAGAGACCCAGTACTTC
V: TRBV5-1; D: TRBD2; J: TRBJ2-3; size: NA; length: 16; CDR3: CASSPTSGSLADTQYF; DNA: TGCGCCAGCAGCCCGACTAGCGGGAGTCTCGCAGATACGCAGTATTTT
V: TRBV5-1; D: NA; J: TRBJ1-3; size: NA; length: 14; CDR3: CASSLATTGNTIYF; DNA: TGCGCCAGCAGCTTGGCGACTACTGGAAACACCATATATTTT
V: TRBV10-3; D: NA; J: TRBJ2-2; size: few; length: 13; CDR3: CAIGQGNTGELFF; DNA: TGTGCCATCGGCCAGGGTAACACCGGGGAGCTGTTTTTT